The sequence of this T cell receptor (beta chain) was determined in a study of T cell responses to AZD1222 COVID-19 vaccine. Study outcomes and limitations: Repertoires were collected only later (after the peak T cell response had occurred). It should be noted that donors were predominantly white British and more often female, and clonal diversity was possibly underestimated.

TCRdb's table, derived via immunoSEQ multiplex PCR, lists solely in-frame clones and lacks some. There are 150,000 to 180,000 clones in the sample; 90% occur only once, and approximately 1.8% lies in the top ten. There are 13 residues in the CDR3. The germline gives CDR1 MNHEY, CDR2 SVGEGT. Trimming left V 4 bases short and J 6 bases short, with 13 bases between. Worth noting for this clone: The antigen remains unidentified.

The sequencing here drew on peripheral blood, taken on day 0 of AZD1222 vaccination. The V and J genes are TRBV6-2 or TRBV6-3 and TRBJ2-7; no firm D call. The clonotype comes from an adult in good health. The CDR3 protein is CASSLVGGVEQYF. The CDR3 nucleotides read TGTGCCAGCAGTTTAGTCGGCGGAGTCGAGCAGTACTTC.